The clone carrying this TCR beta chain was counted many times. The antigen is undetermined. The beta constant-region primer was an equimolar mix of two oligonucleotides covering TRBC1 and TRBC2. Four rounds of PCR amplified the ligated cDNA using nested alpha and beta constant-region primers plus SP2. An oligonucleotide with the SP2 primer and a 12-nucleotide UMI was ligated to the cDNA 3' end. TCRdb analysed the UMI-ligation and nested PCR reads with MiXCR anew, one entry per CDR3 protein. The sample records 150,000 or so distinct CDR3 sequences, approximately 24% being singletons. This CDR3 contains 13 residues. CDR1 SQVTM and CDR2 ANQGSEA come from the germline V gene. The ends lost 6 bases at V and 5 bases at J; junction bases unmatched: 4. The record originates from a study of naive and memory T cell subsets. The study, taken as a whole, reports: A few larger clonotypes appeared in naive repertoires, especially CD8, possibly memory cells re-expressing CD45RA.

CMV status came from CD4+ T cell IFNgamma after overnight CMV lysate stimulation of fresh PBMCs. Sequencing was performed on naive CD4+ T cells from blood. This clonotype originated in a human donor in good health. The chain employs TRBV29-1 and TRBJ2-3; 11 positions agree with TRBD1. The CDR3 bases are TGCAGCGTGAGGACAGGGGGCAGAGATACGCAGTATTTT. This encodes CSVRTGGRDTQYF.